The sequence of this T cell receptor (beta chain) was determined in a study of radiotherapy plus CTLA-4 blockade in lung cancer. Turning to the study itself: Objective response rate was over 15%; disease control rate, under 35%.

Trimming shortened V by 6 bases and J by 4 bases, and 16 bases separated the two germline ends. CDR1 is MNHEY, CDR2 SVGAGI, per germline. This CDR3 has 15 residues. Sequenced by immunoSEQ multiplex PCR; TCRdb stores in-frame clones only, minus some. This table holds tens of thousands of clones, under 80% found once. This chain connects TRBV6-5 to TRBJ1-5; maybe TRBD1 (5 bases). Here the sequenced sample was peripheral blood, taken from a patient treated with radiotherapy plus ipilimumab. The clonotype was recovered from a human donor with non-small cell lung cancer who had a partial response to radiotherapy plus ipilimumab. Some clones in this sample may be carry-over from other donors' samples. CDR3 in DNA: TGTGCCAGCAGACGGCGACAGTTCGGGAATCAGCCCCAGCATTTT. This translates into CASRRRQFGNQPQHF.